Listed here are 2 T cell receptor beta chains from one sample, sequenced in a study of blood T cell repertoires in COVID-19. TCRdb's copy holds only in-frame clones and misses some; the assay was immunoSEQ multiplex PCR. Of some 200,000 clones in the sample, roughly 91% are singletons; the top ten hold 7.2%. Sequencing was done on a sample of PBMCs or T cells enriched from blood (not recorded which). The receptors shown here come from a man aged 25 to 40 in a cohort exposed to, infected with or recovered from COVID-19 (not recorded which).

The rearrangement uses TRBV20-1 and TRBJ2-5; D remains ambiguous. V shed 8 bases and J shed 6 bases, with 13 bases lying between them. This CDR3 comprises 11 residues. Germline-derived CDR1 and CDR2 are DFQATT and SNEGSKA (reference sequence). Here the CDR3 DNA reads TGCAGTCCCGGCGCGGTGAAGACCCAGTACTTC. This translates into CSPGAVKTQYF.

This clone appeared a single time. V is TRBV5-1 and J is TRBJ2-7, with 12 nucleotides matching TRBD2. This CDR3 has 18 residues. V lost 1 base, J lost 9 bases, and 17 bases stayed unmatched. Germline CDR1 SGHRS, CDR2 YFSETQ. In DNA, the CDR3 is TGCGCCAGCAGCTTGCCCCTTAGGACTAGCGGGACTCCATCGGGGCAGTACTTC. Translation gives CASSLPLRTSGTPSGQYF. The full variable domain, its missing parts supplied by reference TRBV5-1 and TRBJ2-7, is KAGVTQTPRYLIKTRGQQVTLSCSPISGHRSVSWYQQTPGQGLQFLFEYFSETQRNKGNFPGRFSGRQFSNSRSEMNVSTLELGDSALYLCASSLPLRTSGTPSGQYFGPGTRLTVT.